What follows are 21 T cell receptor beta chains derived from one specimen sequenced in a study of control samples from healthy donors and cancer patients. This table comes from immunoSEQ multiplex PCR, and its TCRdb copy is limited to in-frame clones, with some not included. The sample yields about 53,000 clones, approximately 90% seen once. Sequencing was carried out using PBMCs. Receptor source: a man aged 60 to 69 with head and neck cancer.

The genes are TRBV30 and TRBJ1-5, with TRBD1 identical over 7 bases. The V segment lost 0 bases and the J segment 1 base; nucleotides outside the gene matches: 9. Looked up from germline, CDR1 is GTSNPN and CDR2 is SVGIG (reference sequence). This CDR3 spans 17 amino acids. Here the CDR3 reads CAWSVPTGTVSNQPQHF. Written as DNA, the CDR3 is TGTGCCTGGAGTGTACCTACCGGGACAGTGAGCAATCAGCCCCAGCATTTT. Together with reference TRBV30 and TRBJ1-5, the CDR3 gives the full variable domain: SQTIHQWPATLVQPVGSPLSLECTVEGTSNPNLYWYRQAAGRGLQLLFYSVGIGQISSEVPQNLSASRPQDRQFILSSKKLLLSDSGFYLCAWSVPTGTVSNQPQHFGDGTRLSIL.

CDR3 DNA sequence: TGTGCCAGCAGTTCCCGGTTGGGTGGTCGAGGAGAGACCCAGTACTTC. Encoded protein: CASSSRLGGRGETQYF. This chain uses TRBV28 with TRBJ2-5; D uncertain. Deletions cut 4 bases from V and 4 bases from J, with 19 bases between. This CDR3 has 16 amino acids. Per the germline V gene, CDR1 is MDHEN and CDR2 is SYDVKM. The full variable domain, completed using reference TRBV28 and TRBJ2-5, is DVKVTQSSRYLVKRTGEKVFLECVQDMDHENMFWYRQDPGLGLRLIYFSYDVKMKEKGDIPEGYSVSREKKERFSLILESASTNQTSMYLCASSSRLGGRGETQYFGPGTRLLVL.

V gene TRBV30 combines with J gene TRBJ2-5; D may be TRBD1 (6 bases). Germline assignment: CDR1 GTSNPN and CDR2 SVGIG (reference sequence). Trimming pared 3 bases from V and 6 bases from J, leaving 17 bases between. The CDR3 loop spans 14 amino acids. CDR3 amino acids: CAWSPAGAGQTQYF. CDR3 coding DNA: TGTGCCTGGAGCCCCGCAGGGGCAGGCCAGACCCAGTACTTC. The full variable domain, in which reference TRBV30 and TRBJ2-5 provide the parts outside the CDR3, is SQTIHQWPATLVQPVGSPLSLECTVEGTSNPNLYWYRQAAGRGLQLLFYSVGIGQISSEVPQNLSASRPQDRQFILSSKKLLLSDSGFYLCAWSPAGAGQTQYFGPGTRLLVL.

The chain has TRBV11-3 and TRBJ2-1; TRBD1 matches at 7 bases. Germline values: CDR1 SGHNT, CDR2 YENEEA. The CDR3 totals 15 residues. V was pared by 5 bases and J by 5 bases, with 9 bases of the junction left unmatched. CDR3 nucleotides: TGTGCCAGCAGCGCCTCAGGGGGTAGTGACAATGAGCAGTTCTTC. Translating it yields CASSASGGSDNEQFF.

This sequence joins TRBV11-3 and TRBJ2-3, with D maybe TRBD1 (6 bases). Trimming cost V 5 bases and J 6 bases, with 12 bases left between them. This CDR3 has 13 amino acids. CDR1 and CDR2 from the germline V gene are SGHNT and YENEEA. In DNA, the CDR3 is TGTGCCAGCAGCACCAGGGGCCGGGATACGCAGTATTTT. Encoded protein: CASSTRGRDTQYF.

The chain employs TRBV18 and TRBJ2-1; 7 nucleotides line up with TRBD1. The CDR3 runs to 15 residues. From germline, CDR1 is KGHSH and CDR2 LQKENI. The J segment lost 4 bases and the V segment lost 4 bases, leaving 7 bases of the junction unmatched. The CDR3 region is CASSLEGQYYNEQFF. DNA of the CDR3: TGTGCCAGCTCACTTGAGGGACAGTATTACAATGAGCAGTTCTTC.

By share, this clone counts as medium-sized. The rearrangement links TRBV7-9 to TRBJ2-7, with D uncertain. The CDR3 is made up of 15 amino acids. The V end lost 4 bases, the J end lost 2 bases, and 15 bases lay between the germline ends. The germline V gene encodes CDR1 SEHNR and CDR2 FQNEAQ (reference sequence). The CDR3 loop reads CASSSTLDGTYEQYF. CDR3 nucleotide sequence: TGTGCCAGCAGCTCCACCCTAGACGGCACCTACGAGCAGTACTTC.

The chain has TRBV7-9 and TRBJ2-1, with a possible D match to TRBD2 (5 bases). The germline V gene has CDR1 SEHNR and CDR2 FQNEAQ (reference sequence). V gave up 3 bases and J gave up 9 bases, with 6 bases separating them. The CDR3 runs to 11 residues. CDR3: CASSFEGEQFF. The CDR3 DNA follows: TGTGCCAGCAGCTTCGAGGGTGAGCAGTTCTTC.

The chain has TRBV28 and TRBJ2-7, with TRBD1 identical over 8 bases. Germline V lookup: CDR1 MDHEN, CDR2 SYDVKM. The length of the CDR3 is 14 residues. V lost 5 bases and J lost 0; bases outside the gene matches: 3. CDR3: CASSNGQGSYEQYF. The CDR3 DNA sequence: TGTGCCAGCAGTAACGGACAGGGCTCCTACGAGCAGTACTTC.

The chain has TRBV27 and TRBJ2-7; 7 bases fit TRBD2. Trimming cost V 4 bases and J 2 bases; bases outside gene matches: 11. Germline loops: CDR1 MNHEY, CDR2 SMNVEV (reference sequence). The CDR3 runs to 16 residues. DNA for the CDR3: TGTGCCAGCAGTTCCAACGTTGGGGGAGGGGCCTACGAGCAGTACTTC. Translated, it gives CASSSNVGGGAYEQYF.

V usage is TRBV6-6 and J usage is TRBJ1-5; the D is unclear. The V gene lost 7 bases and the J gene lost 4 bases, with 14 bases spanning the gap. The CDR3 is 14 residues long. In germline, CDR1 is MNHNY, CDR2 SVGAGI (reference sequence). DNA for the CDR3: TGTGCCAGCAAAGGGAGAAGTTGGAATCAGCCCCAGCATTTT. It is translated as CASKGRSWNQPQHF.

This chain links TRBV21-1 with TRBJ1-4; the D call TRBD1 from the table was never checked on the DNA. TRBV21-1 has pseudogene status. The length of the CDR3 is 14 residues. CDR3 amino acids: CASSKALRDEKLFF. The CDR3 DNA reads TGTGCCAGCAGCAAAGCGCTCAGGGATGAAAAACTGTTTTTT.

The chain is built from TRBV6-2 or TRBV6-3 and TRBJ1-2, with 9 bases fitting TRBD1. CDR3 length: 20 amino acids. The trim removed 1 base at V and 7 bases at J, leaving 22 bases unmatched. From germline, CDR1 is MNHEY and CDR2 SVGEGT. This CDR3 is CASSYFPRPTRTGVPLGYTF. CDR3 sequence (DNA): TGTGCCAGCAGTTACTTTCCCCGGCCTACTCGGACAGGGGTTCCTCTTGGCTACACCTTC.

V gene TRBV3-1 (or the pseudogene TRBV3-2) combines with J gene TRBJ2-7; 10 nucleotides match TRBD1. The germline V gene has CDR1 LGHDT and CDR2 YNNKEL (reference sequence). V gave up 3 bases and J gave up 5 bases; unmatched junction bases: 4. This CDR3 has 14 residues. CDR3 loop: CASSHRDRGNEQYF. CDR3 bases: TGTGCCAGCAGCCACCGGGACAGGGGAAACGAGCAGTACTTC.

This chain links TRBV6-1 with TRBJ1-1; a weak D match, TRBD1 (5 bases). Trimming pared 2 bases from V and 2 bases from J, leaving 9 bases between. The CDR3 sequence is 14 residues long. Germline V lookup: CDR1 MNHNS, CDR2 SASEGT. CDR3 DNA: TGTGCCAGCAGTGAAATGACAGCTAACACTGAAGCTTTCTTT. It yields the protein CASSEMTANTEAFF.

The CDR3, as DNA: TGTGCCAGCAGTTTATGGGCGGCGAGCTCCTACAATGAGCAGTTCTTC. It translates to CASSLWAASSYNEQFF. This rearrangement joins TRBV28 to TRBJ2-1; no reliable D call. Germline CDR1 and CDR2: MDHEN and SYDVKM. This CDR3 spans 16 amino acids. The V end was cut by 0 bases, the J end by 0 bases, with 9 bases between.

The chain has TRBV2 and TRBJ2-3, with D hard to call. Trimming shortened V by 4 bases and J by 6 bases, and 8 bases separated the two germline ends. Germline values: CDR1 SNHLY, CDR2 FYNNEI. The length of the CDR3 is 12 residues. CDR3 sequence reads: CASSATGDTQYF. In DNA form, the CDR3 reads TGTGCCAGCAGTGCGACTGGGGATACGCAGTATTTT. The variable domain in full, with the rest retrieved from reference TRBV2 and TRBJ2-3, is EPEVTQTPSHQVTQMGQEVILRCVPISNHLYFYWYRQILGQKVEFLVSFYNNEISEKSEIFDDQFSVERPDGSNFTLKIRSTKLEDSAMYFCASSATGDTQYFGPGTRLTVL.

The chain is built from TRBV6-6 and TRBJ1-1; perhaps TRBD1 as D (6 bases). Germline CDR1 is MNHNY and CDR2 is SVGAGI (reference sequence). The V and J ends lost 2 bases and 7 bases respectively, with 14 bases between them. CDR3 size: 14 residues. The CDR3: CASSYTPEGGEAFF. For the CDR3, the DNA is TGTGCCAGCAGTTACACCCCCGAAGGGGGTGAAGCTTTCTTT.

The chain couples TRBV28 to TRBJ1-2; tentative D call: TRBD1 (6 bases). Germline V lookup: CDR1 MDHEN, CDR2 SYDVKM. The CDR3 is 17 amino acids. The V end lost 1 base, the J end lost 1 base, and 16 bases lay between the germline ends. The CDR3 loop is CASSLSHSQGLNYGYTF. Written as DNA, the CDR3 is TGTGCCAGCAGTTTATCACACTCCCAGGGGCTTAACTATGGCTACACCTTC.

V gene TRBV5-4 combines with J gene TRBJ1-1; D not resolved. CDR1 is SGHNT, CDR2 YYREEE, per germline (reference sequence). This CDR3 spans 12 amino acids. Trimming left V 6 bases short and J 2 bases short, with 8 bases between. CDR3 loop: CASIGANTEAFF. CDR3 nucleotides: TGTGCCAGCATCGGCGCCAACACTGAAGCTTTCTTT. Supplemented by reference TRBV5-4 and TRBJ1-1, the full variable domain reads ETGVTQSPTHLIKTRGQQVTLRCSSQSGHNTVSWYQQALGQGPQFIFQYYREEENGRGNFPPRFSGLQFPNYSSELNVNALELDDSALYLCASIGANTEAFFGQGTRLTVV.

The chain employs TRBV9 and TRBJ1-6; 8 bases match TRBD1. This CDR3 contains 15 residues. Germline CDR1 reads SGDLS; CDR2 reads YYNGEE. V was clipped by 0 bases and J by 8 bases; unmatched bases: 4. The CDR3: CASSVAQQGDSPLHF. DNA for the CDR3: TGTGCCAGCAGCGTAGCGCAACAGGGGGATTCACCCCTCCACTTT.